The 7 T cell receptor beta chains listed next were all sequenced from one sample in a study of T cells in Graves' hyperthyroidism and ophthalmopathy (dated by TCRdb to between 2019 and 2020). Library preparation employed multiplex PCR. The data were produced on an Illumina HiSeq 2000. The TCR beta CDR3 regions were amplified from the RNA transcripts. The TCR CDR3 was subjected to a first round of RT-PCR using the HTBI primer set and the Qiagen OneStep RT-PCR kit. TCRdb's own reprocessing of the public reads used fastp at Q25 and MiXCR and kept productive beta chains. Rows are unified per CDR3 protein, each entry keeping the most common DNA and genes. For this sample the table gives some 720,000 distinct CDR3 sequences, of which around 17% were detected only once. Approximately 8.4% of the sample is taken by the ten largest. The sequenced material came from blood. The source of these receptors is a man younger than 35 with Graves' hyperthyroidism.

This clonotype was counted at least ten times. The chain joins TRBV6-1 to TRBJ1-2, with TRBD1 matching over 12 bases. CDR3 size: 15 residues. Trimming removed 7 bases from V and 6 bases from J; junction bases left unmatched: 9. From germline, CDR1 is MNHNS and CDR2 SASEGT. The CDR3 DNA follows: TGTGCCAGCACCCCCGGGACAGGGGGCCTGGATGGCTACACCTTC. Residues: CASTPGTGGLDGYTF.

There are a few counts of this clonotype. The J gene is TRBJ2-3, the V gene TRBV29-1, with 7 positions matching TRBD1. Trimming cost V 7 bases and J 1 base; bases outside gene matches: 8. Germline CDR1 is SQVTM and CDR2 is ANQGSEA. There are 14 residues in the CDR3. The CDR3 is CSAPSGGRTDTQYF. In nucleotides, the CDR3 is TGCAGCGCCCCCTCAGGGGGACGCACAGATACGCAGTATTTT.

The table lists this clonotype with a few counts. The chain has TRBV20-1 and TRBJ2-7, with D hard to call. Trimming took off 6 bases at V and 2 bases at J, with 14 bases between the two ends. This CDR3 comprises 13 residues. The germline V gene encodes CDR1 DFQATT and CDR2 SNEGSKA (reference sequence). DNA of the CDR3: TGCAGTGCATACGGACCCCCCACCTACGAGCAGTACTTC. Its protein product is CSAYGPPTYEQYF.

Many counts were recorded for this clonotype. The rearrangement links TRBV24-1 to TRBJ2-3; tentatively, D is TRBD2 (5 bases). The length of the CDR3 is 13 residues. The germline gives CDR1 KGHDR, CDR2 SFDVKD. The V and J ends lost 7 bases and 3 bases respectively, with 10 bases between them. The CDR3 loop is CATRDGGTDTQYF. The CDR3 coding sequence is TGTGCCACCAGGGACGGAGGTACAGATACGCAGTATTTT.

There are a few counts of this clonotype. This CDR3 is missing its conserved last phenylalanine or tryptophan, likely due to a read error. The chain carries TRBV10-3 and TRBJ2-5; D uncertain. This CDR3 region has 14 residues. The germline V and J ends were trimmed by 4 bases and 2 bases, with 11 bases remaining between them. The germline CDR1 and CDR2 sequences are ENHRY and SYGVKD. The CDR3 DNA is TGTGCCATCAGTGCCTCAACAAGTCAAGAGACCCAGTACCTC. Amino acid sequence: CAISASTSQETQYL.

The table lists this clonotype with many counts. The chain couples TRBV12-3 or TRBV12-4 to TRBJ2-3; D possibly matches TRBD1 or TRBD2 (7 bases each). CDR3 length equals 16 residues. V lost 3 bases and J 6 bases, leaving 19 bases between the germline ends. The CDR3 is CASSFRQGGGRDTQYF. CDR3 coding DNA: TGTGCCAGCAGTTTCAGACAGGGCGGGGGTCGTGATACGCAGTATTTT.

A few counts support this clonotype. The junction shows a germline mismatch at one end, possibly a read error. The CDR3 sequence is CTSSEEGVGQGMFQPQHF. The CDR3 DNA is TGTACCAGCAGTGAAGAGGGGGTCGGACAGGGGATGTTTCAGCCCCAGCATTTT. The chain couples TRBV2 to TRBJ1-5; TRBD1 aligns across 9 bases. This CDR3 spans 18 amino acids. Germline V CDR1 and CDR2: SNHLY, FYNNEI.